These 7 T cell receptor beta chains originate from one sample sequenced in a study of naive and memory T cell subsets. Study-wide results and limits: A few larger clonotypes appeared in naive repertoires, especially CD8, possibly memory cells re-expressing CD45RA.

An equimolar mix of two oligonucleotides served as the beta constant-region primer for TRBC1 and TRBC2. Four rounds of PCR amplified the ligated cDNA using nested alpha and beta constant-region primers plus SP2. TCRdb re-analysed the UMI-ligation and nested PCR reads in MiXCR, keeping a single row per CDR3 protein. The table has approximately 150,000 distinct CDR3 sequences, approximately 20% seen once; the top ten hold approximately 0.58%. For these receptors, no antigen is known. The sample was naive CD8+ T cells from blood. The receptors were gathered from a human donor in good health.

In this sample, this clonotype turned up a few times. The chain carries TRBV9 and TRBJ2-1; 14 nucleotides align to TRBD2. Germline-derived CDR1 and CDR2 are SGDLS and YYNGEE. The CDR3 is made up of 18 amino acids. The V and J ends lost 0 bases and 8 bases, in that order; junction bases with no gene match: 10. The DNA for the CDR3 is TGTGCCAGCAGCGTAGCGGAGACTAGCGGGAGGGGCCTAGATGAGCAGTTCTTC. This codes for CASSVAETSGRGLDEQFF.

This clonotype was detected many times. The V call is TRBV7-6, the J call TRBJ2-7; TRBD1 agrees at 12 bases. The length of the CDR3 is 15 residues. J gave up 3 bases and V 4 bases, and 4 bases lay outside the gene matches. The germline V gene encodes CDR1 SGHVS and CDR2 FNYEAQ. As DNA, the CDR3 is TGTGCCAGCAGCTCCGGGACAGGGGGCAGCTACGAGCAGTACTTC. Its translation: CASSSGTGGSYEQYF.

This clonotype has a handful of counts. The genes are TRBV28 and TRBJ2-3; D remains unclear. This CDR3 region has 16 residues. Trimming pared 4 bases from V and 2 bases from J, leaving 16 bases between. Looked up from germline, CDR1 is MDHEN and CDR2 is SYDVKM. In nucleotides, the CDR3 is TGTGCCAGCAGTTCCCTTCCGGTGGGTTACACAGATACGCAGTATTTT. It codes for CASSSLPVGYTDTQYF. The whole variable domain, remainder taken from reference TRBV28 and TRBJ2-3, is DVKVTQSSRYLVKRTGEKVFLECVQDMDHENMFWYRQDPGLGLRLIYFSYDVKMKEKGDIPEGYSVSREKKERFSLILESASTNQTSMYLCASSSLPVGYTDTQYFGPGTRLTVL.

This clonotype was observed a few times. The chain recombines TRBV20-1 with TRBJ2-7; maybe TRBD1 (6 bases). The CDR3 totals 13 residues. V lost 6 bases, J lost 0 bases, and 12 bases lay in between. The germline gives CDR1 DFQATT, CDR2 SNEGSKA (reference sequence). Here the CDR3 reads CSASDRYSYEQYF. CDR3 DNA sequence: TGCAGTGCCAGCGACAGGTACTCCTACGAGCAGTACTTC.

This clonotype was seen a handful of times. CDR3 DNA: TGTGCCAGGGGAGACAGCTCCTATAATTCACCCCTCCACTTT. Amino acid sequence: CARGDSSYNSPLHF. The J gene is TRBJ1-6, the V gene TRBV2; possible D gene TRBD1, 5 bases. CDR1 and CDR2 from the germline V gene are SNHLY and FYNNEI. V was pared by 9 bases and J by 0 bases, with 9 bases between. This CDR3 has 14 residues.

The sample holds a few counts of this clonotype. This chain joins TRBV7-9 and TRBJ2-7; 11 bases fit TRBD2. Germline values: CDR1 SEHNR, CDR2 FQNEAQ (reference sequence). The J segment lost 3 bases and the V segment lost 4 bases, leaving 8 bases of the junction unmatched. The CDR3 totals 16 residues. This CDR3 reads CASSSSRLAGNYEQYF. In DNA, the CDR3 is TGTGCCAGCAGCTCATCGAGACTAGCGGGAAACTACGAGCAGTACTTC.

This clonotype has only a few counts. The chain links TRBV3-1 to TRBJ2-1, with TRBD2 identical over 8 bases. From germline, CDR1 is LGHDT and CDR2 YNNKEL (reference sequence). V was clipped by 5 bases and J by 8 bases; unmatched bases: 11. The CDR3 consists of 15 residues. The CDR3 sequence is CASSTREAGRDEQFF. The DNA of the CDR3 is TGTGCCAGCAGCACGCGGGAGGCCGGGAGGGATGAGCAGTTCTTC.